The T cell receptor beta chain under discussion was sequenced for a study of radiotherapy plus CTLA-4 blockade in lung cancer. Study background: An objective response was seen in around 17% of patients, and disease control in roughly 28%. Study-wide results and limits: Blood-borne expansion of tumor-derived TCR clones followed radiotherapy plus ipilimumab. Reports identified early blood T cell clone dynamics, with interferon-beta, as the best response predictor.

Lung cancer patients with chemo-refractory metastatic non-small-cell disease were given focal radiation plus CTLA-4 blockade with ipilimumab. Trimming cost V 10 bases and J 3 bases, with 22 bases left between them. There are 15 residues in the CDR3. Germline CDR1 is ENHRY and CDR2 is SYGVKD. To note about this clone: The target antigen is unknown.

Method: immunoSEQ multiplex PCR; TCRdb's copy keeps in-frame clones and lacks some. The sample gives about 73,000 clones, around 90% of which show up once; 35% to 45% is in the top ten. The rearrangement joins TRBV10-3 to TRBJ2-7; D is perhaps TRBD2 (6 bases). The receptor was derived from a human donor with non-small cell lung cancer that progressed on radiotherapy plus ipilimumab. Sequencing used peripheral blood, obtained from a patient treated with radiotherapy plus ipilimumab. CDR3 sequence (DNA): TGTGCCAGGACTAAACCCAGACACCGGTTCTACGAGCAGTACTTC. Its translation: CARTKPRHRFYEQYF.